Below, 14 T cell receptor beta chains from the same sample are listed, as sequenced in a study of blood T cell repertoires in COVID-19 (dated by TCRdb to about 2020). Receptors were amplified or captured by the immunoSEQ multiplex PCR assay. As stored in TCRdb, this immuneACCESS dataset retains in-frame rearrangements with V and J assigned. A fraction of the clones does not appear; measured against another copy, unresolved V genes explain less than half of the discrepancy, and the remainder lacks a known reason. The sample records about 250,000 clones, 70% to 90% of which are singletons. Around 16% of the sample goes to the ten largest clones. The source material was PBMCs or T cells enriched from blood (not recorded which). The receptors here all came from a man younger than 30 who had recovered from COVID-19.

This clone was seen more than once but under ten times. DNA of the CDR3: TGTGCCATCAGTGAGCAACAGGGGCAAACCGGGGAGCTGTTTTTT. Amino acids: CAISEQQGQTGELFF. V is TRBV10-3 and J is TRBJ2-2, with 7 bases lining up with TRBD1. The CDR3 length is 15 residues. V shed 2 bases and J 5 bases; nucleotides not matched to a gene: 5. CDR1 is ENHRY and CDR2 is SYGVKD in the germline V gene.

This clone has at least ten counts. The DNA for the CDR3 is TGCGCCAGCAGGGGGACAGGGGCAGGTGCTGAAGCTTTCTTT. As protein: CASRGTGAGAEAFF. V and J are TRBV10-1 and TRBJ1-1, with 10 nucleotides matching TRBD1. In germline, CDR1 is WNHNN, CDR2 SYGVQD (reference sequence). The CDR3 is 14 amino acids. Germline trimming cut 6 bases from V and 6 bases from J; bases unmatched to any gene: 7.

This chain uses TRBV19 with TRBJ1-2, with TRBD1 as a possible D gene (5 bases). Germline loops: CDR1 LNHDA, CDR2 SQIVND (reference sequence). Trimming removed 6 bases at V and 5 bases at J, with 13 bases between. This CDR3 is 13 amino acids long. This CDR3 is CASSPGHLYGYTF. The CDR3 DNA is TGTGCCAGTAGCCCAGGGCACCTATATGGCTACACCTTC.

This clone was seen only once. The chain has TRBV5-6 and TRBJ1-2; perhaps TRBD1 as D (5 bases). Looked up from germline, CDR1 is SGHDT and CDR2 is YYEEEE. CDR3 size: 13 residues. The germline V and J ends were trimmed by 0 bases and 5 bases, with 8 bases remaining between them. The CDR3 bases are TGTGCCAGCAGCTTGGACAGGATTTATGGCTACACCTTC. Translating it yields CASSLDRIYGYTF.

The chain links TRBV4-1 to TRBJ2-3; TRBD2 matches at 7 bases. Germline V lookup: CDR1 MGHRA, CDR2 YSYEKL. V was clipped by 1 base and J by 1 base; unmatched bases: 2. The CDR3 runs 15 residues. The CDR3 region is CASSQAGGRTDTQYF. The CDR3 bases are TGCGCCAGCAGCCAAGCGGGGGGACGCACAGATACGCAGTATTTT.

This chain links TRBV20-1 with TRBJ2-3; maybe TRBD1 (6 bases). The CDR3 extends over 13 amino acids. Germline CDR1 DFQATT, CDR2 SNEGSKA (reference sequence). V was trimmed by 3 bases and J by 5 bases, leaving 12 bases between them. As DNA, the CDR3 is TGCAGTGCTAGTTCTGGGGGCGAAGATACGCAGTATTTT. It encodes CSASSGGEDTQYF.

V and J are TRBV19 and TRBJ1-6; D call uncertain. The CDR3 loop spans 13 amino acids. V was shortened by 1 base and J by 8 bases, with 6 bases between the two germline ends. Germline V gene lookup returns CDR1 LNHDA and CDR2 SQIVND (reference sequence). The CDR3 protein is CASSIGRDSPLHF. The CDR3, as DNA: TGTGCCAGTAGTATAGGGCGGGATTCACCCCTCCACTTT. The entire variable domain, with the rest obtained from reference TRBV19 and TRBJ1-6, is as follows: DGGITQSPKYLFRKEGQNVTLSCEQNLNHDAMYWYRQDPGQGLRLIYYSQIVNDFQKGDIAEGYSVSREKKESFPLTVTSAQKNPTAFYLCASSIGRDSPLHFGNGTRLTVT.

V is TRBV30 and J is TRBJ2-2, with 7 nucleotides matching TRBD2. The J segment lost 4 bases and the V segment lost 7 bases, leaving 9 bases of the junction unmatched. Per germline, CDR1 GTSNPN and CDR2 SVGIG (reference sequence). This CDR3 spans 14 amino acids. CDR3 DNA sequence: TGTGCCTCCCGGACTAGTTTTCTCACCGGGGAGCTGTTTTTT. Translating it yields CASRTSFLTGELFF.

The sample holds one count of this clone. V gene TRBV5-1 combines with J gene TRBJ1-1; TRBD1 is a possible D gene (6 bases). This CDR3 has 15 residues. Germline CDR1 is SGHRS and CDR2 is YFSETQ. V gave up 3 bases and J gave up 4 bases, with 16 bases separating them. CDR3 amino acids: CASSYIQGQGTEAFF. CDR3 DNA sequence: TGCGCCAGCAGCTATATACAGGGACAAGGCACTGAAGCTTTCTTT. The complete variable domain, with remaining parts taken from reference TRBV5-1 and TRBJ1-1, reads KAGVTQTPRYLIKTRGQQVTLSCSPISGHRSVSWYQQTPGQGLQFLFEYFSETQRNKGNFPGRFSGRQFSNSRSEMNVSTLELGDSALYLCASSYIQGQGTEAFFGQGTRLTVV.

This chain uses TRBV4-1 with TRBJ2-2, with no clear D. CDR1 and CDR2 (germline): MGHRA, YSYEKL. Trimming removed 4 bases at V and 1 base at J, with 10 bases between. CDR3 length: 15 amino acids. In DNA, the CDR3 is TGCGCCAGCAGCCGAGACGGGTTGAACACCGGGGAGCTGTTTTTT. Protein: CASSRDGLNTGELFF.

The V and J genes are TRBV27 and TRBJ2-3; tentative D call: TRBD1 (6 bases). Germline lookup yields CDR1 MNHEY and CDR2 SMNVEV (reference sequence). Trimming pared 4 bases from V and 1 base from J, leaving 6 bases between. This CDR3 is built from 13 residues. The CDR3 loop reads CASSWTGTDTQYF. CDR3 DNA: TGTGCCAGCAGTTGGACAGGCACAGATACGCAGTATTTT.

This chain links TRBV7-3 with TRBJ2-1; maybe TRBD2 (5 bases). Germline CDR1 is SGHTA and CDR2 is FQGTGA. This CDR3 contains 15 residues. V was cut by 2 bases and J by 2 bases, with 10 bases left in between. The CDR3 loop reads CASSLGGSTYNEQFF. CDR3 nucleotides: TGTGCCAGCAGCTTAGGCGGGTCTACCTACAATGAGCAGTTCTTC.

The chain recombines TRBV6-5 with TRBJ1-4, with 8 nucleotides matching TRBD1. The CDR3 sequence is 15 residues long. The trim removed 2 bases at V and 5 bases at J, leaving 4 bases unmatched. The germline CDR1 and CDR2 sequences are MNHEY and SVGAGI. The CDR3 DNA reads TGTGCCAGCAGTTACGGGGACAGGCAAAATGAAAAACTGTTTTTT. It translates to CASSYGDRQNEKLFF.

The chain combines TRBV3-1 (or the pseudogene TRBV3-2) with TRBJ2-1, with 9 bases lining up with TRBD2. From germline, CDR1 is LGHDT and CDR2 YNNKEL (reference sequence). V was clipped by 4 bases and J by 10 bases; unmatched bases: 8. The CDR3 spans 14 residues. The CDR3 here is CASSPNSGSGEQFF. CDR3 bases: TGTGCCAGCAGCCCCAATAGCGGGAGCGGGGAGCAGTTCTTC.